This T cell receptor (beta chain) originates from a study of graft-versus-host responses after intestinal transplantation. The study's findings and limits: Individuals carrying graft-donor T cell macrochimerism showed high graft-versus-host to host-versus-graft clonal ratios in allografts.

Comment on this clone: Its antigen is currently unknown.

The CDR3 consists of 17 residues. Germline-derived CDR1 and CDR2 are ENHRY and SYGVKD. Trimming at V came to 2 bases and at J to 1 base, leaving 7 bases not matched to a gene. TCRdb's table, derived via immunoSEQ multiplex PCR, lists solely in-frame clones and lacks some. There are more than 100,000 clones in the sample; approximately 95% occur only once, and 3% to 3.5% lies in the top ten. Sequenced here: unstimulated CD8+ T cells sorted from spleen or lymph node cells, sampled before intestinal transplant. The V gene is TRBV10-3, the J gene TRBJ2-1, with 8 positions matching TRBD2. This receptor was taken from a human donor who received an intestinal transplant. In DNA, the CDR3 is TGTGCCATCAGTGAGCGGGGACTAGGGGAGTCCTACAATGAGCAGTTCTTC. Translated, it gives CAISERGLGESYNEQFF.